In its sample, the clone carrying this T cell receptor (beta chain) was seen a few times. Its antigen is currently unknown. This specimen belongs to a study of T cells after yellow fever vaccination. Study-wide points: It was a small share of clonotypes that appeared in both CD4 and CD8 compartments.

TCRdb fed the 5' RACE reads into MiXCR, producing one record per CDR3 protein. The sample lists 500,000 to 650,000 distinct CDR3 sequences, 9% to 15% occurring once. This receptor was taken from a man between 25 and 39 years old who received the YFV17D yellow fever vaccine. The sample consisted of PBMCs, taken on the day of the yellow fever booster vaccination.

As DNA, the CDR3 is TGTGCCTACTCGATGAAGCAGGGGAATTCACCCCTCCACTTT. This codes for CAYSMKQGNSPLHF. This chain connects TRBV30 to TRBJ1-6; a weak D match, TRBD1 (6 bases). V was shortened by 7 bases and J by 7 bases, with 17 bases between the two germline ends. The CDR3 spans 14 residues. Germline V CDR1 and CDR2: GTSNPN, SVGIG (reference sequence).